These 31 T cell receptor beta chains were all obtained from the same sample, sequenced in a study of T-cell memory formation after mild COVID-19. MiXCR was run by TCRdb on the 5' RACE reads, yielding one entry per CDR3 protein. The repertoire has roughly 450,000 distinct CDR3 sequences, 15% to 20% of them found once; the top ten carry approximately 13%. The specimen was PBMCs or a T cell subset sorted from them (not recorded which). These TCRs come from an adult woman who had mild COVID-19 (a few samples of this study predate the infection). Cell type and time point are not known.

The chain carries TRBV20-1 and TRBJ2-3; D is unclear. V was clipped by 0 bases and J by 2 bases, with 12 bases between them. The CDR3 is made up of 15 amino acids. CDR1 and CDR2 (germline): DFQATT, SNEGSKA (reference sequence). CDR3 in DNA: TGCAGTGCTAGAGATTCGGCGGCACCCACAGATACGCAGTATTTT. The encoded protein is CSARDSAAPTDTQYF.

This chain uses TRBV7-9 with TRBJ2-2; D call uncertain. This CDR3 has 12 amino acids. CDR1 is SEHNR and CDR2 is FQNEAQ in the germline V gene (reference sequence). Trimming pared 6 bases from V and 7 bases from J, leaving 9 bases between. The CDR3 DNA is TGTGCCAGCAGGCACTTGAGCGGGGAGCTGTTTTTT. Residues: CASRHLSGELFF.

The rearrangement uses TRBV4-1 and TRBJ1-5; D may be TRBD1 (5 bases). The V gene's germline CDR1 is MGHRA and CDR2 YSYEKL. Trimming took off 7 bases at V and 2 bases at J, with 15 bases between the two ends. This CDR3 is 15 amino acids long. Here the CDR3 reads CASTSVAGGNQPQHF. For the CDR3, the DNA is TGCGCCAGCACCAGCGTGGCGGGGGGCAATCAGCCCCAGCATTTT.

The chain carries TRBV6-6 and TRBJ2-7; D ambiguous. Trimming pared 2 bases from V and 1 base from J, leaving 9 bases between. The CDR3 covers 14 residues. CDR1 and CDR2 from the germline V gene are MNHNY and SVGAGI (reference sequence). DNA for the CDR3: TGTGCCAGCAGTTACCCGACGGAGTCCTACGAGCAGTACTTC. Translated, it gives CASSYPTESYEQYF.

This rearrangement joins TRBV6-5 to TRBJ2-1, with D tentatively TRBD1 or TRBD2 (5 bases each). Germline V CDR1 and CDR2: MNHEY, SVGAGI. V lost 5 bases and J lost 7, with 12 bases in between. The CDR3 contains 13 residues. The CDR3 is CASSGLEGNEQFF. The CDR3 DNA reads as TGTGCCAGCAGTGGCCTAGAGGGGAATGAGCAGTTCTTC.

This clonotype was observed a few times. The chain links TRBV7-2 to TRBJ2-7; 7 bases agree with TRBD2. The J segment lost 6 bases and the V segment lost 2 bases, leaving 10 bases of the junction unmatched. CDR1 SGHTA and CDR2 FQGNSA come from the germline V gene. The CDR3 contains 15 residues. DNA for the CDR3: TGTGCCAGCAGCTTATCTTGGACTAGTGAGGGCGAGCAGTACTTC. Encoded protein: CASSLSWTSEGEQYF. Variable domain in full (rest from reference TRBV7-2 and TRBJ2-7): GAGVSQSPSNKVTEKGKDVELRCDPISGHTALYWYRQSLGQGLEFLIYFQGNSAPDKSGLPSDRFSAERTGGSVSTLTIQRTQQEDSAVYLCASSLSWTSEGEQYFGPGTRLTVT.

This clonotype came up many times. The chain has TRBV20-1 and TRBJ2-2; D is undetermined. CDR3 length: 11 amino acids. Trimming took 0 bases from V and 6 from J, leaving 2 bases between them. Germline CDR1 is DFQATT and CDR2 is SNEGSKA (reference sequence). The CDR3 nucleotides read TGCAGTGCTAGAGAAGCCGGGGAGCTGTTTTTT. As protein: CSAREAGELFF.

There are a few counts of this clonotype. The V call is TRBV12-3 or TRBV12-4, the J call TRBJ2-1, with 10 bases matching TRBD2. The junction had 8 bases not matched to a gene; V was cut back by 7 bases and J by 2 bases. This CDR3 has 16 amino acids. The CDR3 coding sequence is TGTGCCAGCATCCGCAGCGGGGGGGCCCCCTACAATGAGCAGTTCTTC. It specifies CASIRSGGAPYNEQFF.

The chain uses TRBV5-4 and TRBJ2-7, with D tentatively TRBD2 (7 bases). V was clipped by 4 bases and J by 4 bases, with 15 bases between them. Germline V gene lookup returns CDR1 SGHNT and CDR2 YYREEE (reference sequence). CDR3 length: 14 amino acids. The CDR3 loop reads CASSEEGGPYEQYF. The CDR3 DNA follows: TGTGCCAGCAGCGAGGAGGGGGGGCCGTACGAGCAGTACTTC.

This clonotype was observed a few times. The genes are TRBV20-1 and TRBJ2-7; unclear D gene. The V and J ends lost 3 bases and 7 bases respectively, with 16 bases between them. This CDR3 has 13 amino acids. The germline gives CDR1 DFQATT, CDR2 SNEGSKA (reference sequence). CDR3 sequence: CSASLTMSGEQYF. CDR3 nucleotides: TGCAGTGCTAGCCTCACAATGAGTGGAGAGCAGTACTTC.

This clonotype was seen only a few times. The gene calls are TRBV2 and TRBJ2-1, with 15 bases matching TRBD2. The germline gives CDR1 SNHLY, CDR2 FYNNEI. V trimming: 6 bases; J trimming: 12 bases; junction bases outside the gene matches: 6. This CDR3 region has 14 residues. CDR3: CASRGLAGGPRQFF. The CDR3 DNA sequence: TGTGCCAGCAGAGGACTAGCGGGGGGGCCAAGGCAGTTCTTC.

The sample holds many counts of this clonotype. The chain couples TRBV20-1 to TRBJ2-2; no clear D. Germline values: CDR1 DFQATT, CDR2 SNEGSKA (reference sequence). V was clipped by 5 bases and J by 0 bases, with 10 bases between them. This CDR3 is built from 14 residues. The CDR3 reads CSAAKAPNTGELFF. CDR3 DNA sequence: TGCAGTGCTGCGAAAGCCCCGAACACCGGGGAGCTGTTTTTT.

J is TRBJ2-2 and V is TRBV30, with 7 bases identical to TRBD2. With 3 bases clipped from V and 6 bases from J, the junction kept 13 bases outside the gene matches. This CDR3 contains 16 residues. Germline V gives CDR1 GTSNPN, CDR2 SVGIG (reference sequence). The CDR3 sequence: CAWSQQPGLSAGELFF. CDR3 DNA sequence: TGTGCCTGGAGCCAACAGCCGGGACTATCAGCCGGGGAGCTGTTTTTT.

This clonotype came up a few times. V usage is TRBV6-5 and J usage is TRBJ2-6; D gene unclear. CDR1 is MNHEY and CDR2 is SVGAGI in the germline V gene. Trimming took off 0 bases at V and 4 bases at J, with 13 bases between the two ends. This CDR3 contains 17 residues. CDR3 in DNA: TGTGCCAGCAGTTACTCGTCGGTGTCGCCGGGGGCCAACGTCCTGACTTTC. Protein: CASSYSSVSPGANVLTF.

This clonotype came up a few times. This chain connects TRBV2 to TRBJ1-1; possible D gene TRBD1, 5 bases. V was shortened by 3 bases and J by 4 bases, with 12 bases between the two germline ends. The CDR3 extends over 14 amino acids. CDR1 and CDR2 (germline): SNHLY, FYNNEI. This CDR3 reads CASSDLQGGTEAFF. The DNA of the CDR3 is TGTGCCAGCAGTGATTTGCAGGGAGGCACTGAAGCTTTCTTT.

The chain uses TRBV6-5 and TRBJ1-1; 10 nucleotides agree with TRBD1. The germline CDR1 and CDR2 sequences are MNHEY and SVGAGI. CDR3 length: 15 amino acids. V gave up 6 bases and J gave up 3 bases; unmatched junction bases: 7. CDR3 in DNA: TGTGCCAGCAGCGGCCCGGGACAGGGGTACACTGAAGCTTTCTTT. Amino acid sequence: CASSGPGQGYTEAFF.

This clonotype was found a few times. V usage is TRBV7-3 and J usage is TRBJ1-2; D is ambiguous. With 5 bases removed from V and 3 bases from J, the gap between germline ends came to 16 bases. Germline lookup yields CDR1 SGHTA and CDR2 FQGTGA. This CDR3 contains 15 residues. In nucleotides, the CDR3 is TGTGCCAGCAGCCCGACTGGACTCGGGGACTATGGCTACACCTTC. Translation: CASSPTGLGDYGYTF.

This chain links TRBV7-9 with TRBJ2-7, with TRBD2 matching over 8 bases. Germline CDR1 is SEHNR and CDR2 is FQNEAQ (reference sequence). J lost 6 bases, V lost 3 bases, and 4 bases had no gene match. The CDR3 length is 13 residues. DNA for the CDR3: TGTGCCAGCAGCTTTCTAGCGGGCGGCGAGCAGTACTTC. Residues: CASSFLAGGEQYF.

The chain employs TRBV24-1 and TRBJ2-5, with TRBD2 identical over 9 bases. The germline V gene encodes CDR1 KGHDR and CDR2 SFDVKD. The ends lost 10 bases at V and 5 bases at J; junction bases unmatched: 13. CDR3 length: 15 amino acids. The CDR3 region is CATSGSSGSLETQYF. The CDR3 nucleotides are TGTGCCACTTCCGGGAGTAGCGGGAGTCTTGAGACCCAGTACTTC.

The chain is built from TRBV25-1 and TRBJ1-5; D not certain. V was clipped by 2 bases and J by 3 bases, with 11 bases between them. The germline CDR1 and CDR2 sequences are MGHDK and SYGVNS. The CDR3 covers 15 residues. The CDR3 here is CASSEDGLNNQPQHF. The CDR3 nucleotides read TGTGCCAGCAGTGAAGACGGACTGAACAATCAGCCCCAGCATTTT.

This clonotype was observed a handful of times. The V call is TRBV7-9, the J call TRBJ1-1; tentative D call: TRBD1 (6 bases). Germline V gene lookup returns CDR1 SEHNR and CDR2 FQNEAQ (reference sequence). The CDR3 totals 13 residues. With 8 bases removed from V and 6 bases from J, the gap between germline ends came to 16 bases. The chain's CDR3 is CASYTQGLAEAFF. The DNA for the CDR3 is TGTGCCAGCTATACACAGGGCCTGGCTGAAGCTTTCTTT.

This clonotype was seen a handful of times. V usage is TRBV11-2 and J usage is TRBJ2-3; 7 bases agree with TRBD2. The CDR3 runs 17 residues. Germline V gives CDR1 SGHAT, CDR2 FQNNGV. Losses at the gene ends were 5 bases for V and 3 bases for J; bases not matched to a gene: 14. CDR3 sequence: CASSPSPSGPVTDTQYF. DNA of the CDR3: TGTGCCAGCAGCCCGAGCCCTAGCGGCCCGGTTACAGATACGCAGTATTTT.

This clonotype was seen a few times. This chain connects TRBV7-9 to TRBJ2-3; D is ambiguous. Trimming pared 6 bases from V and 6 bases from J, leaving 13 bases between. CDR3 length: 13 residues. In germline, CDR1 is SEHNR, CDR2 FQNEAQ (reference sequence). The DNA of the CDR3 is TGTGCCAGCAGTTTTACTATATCTGATACGCAGTATTTT. Encoded protein: CASSFTISDTQYF.

The sample holds a few counts of this clonotype. This rearrangement joins TRBV9 to TRBJ2-1; TRBD1 matches at 9 bases. The trim removed 3 bases at V and 4 bases at J, leaving 5 bases unmatched. The length of the CDR3 is 15 residues. CDR1 and CDR2 from the germline V gene are SGDLS and YYNGEE. The chain's CDR3 is CASSATGGAYNEQFF. The CDR3 coding sequence is TGTGCCAGCAGCGCAACAGGGGGCGCTTACAATGAGCAGTTCTTC.

This clonotype occurred many times. The V gene is TRBV27, the J gene TRBJ1-1, with D uncertain. Germline-derived CDR1 and CDR2 are MNHEY and SMNVEV (reference sequence). The CDR3 has 15 amino acids. The V end was cut by 2 bases, the J end by 0 bases, with 10 bases between. CDR3 nucleotides: TGTGCCAGCAGTTTAGGCACAAGGATGAACACTGAAGCTTTCTTT. Protein sequence: CASSLGTRMNTEAFF.

This chain uses TRBV3-1 with TRBJ2-3, with 8 bases matching TRBD2. The CDR3 has 16 amino acids. The V and J ends lost 4 bases and 6 bases, in that order; junction bases with no gene match: 12. Germline-derived CDR1 and CDR2 are LGHDT and YNNKEL (reference sequence). The CDR3 region has the DNA TGTGCCAGCAGCCGACCGGGACTAGGCTTCTCGGATACGCAGTATTTT. Protein product: CASSRPGLGFSDTQYF.

The chain employs TRBV4-3 and TRBJ2-1, with 9 bases aligning to TRBD2. The V gene end was trimmed by 5 bases and the J gene end by 8 bases; junction bases not matched to a gene: 16. The CDR3 covers 17 residues. Per germline, CDR1 LGHNA and CDR2 YSLEER. CDR3 in DNA: TGCGCCAGCAGCGGGGGGCCTCTAGCGGGACTGGGGGATGAGCAGTTCTTC. This codes for CASSGGPLAGLGDEQFF.

V and J are TRBV29-1 and TRBJ1-1; D is unresolved. This CDR3 comprises 16 residues. V was clipped by 4 bases and J by 1 base, with 19 bases between them. Germline-derived CDR1 and CDR2 are SQVTM and ANQGSEA. CDR3 DNA sequence: TGCAGCGTTGCAGGAGGCCGCAACCTCCCGAACACTGAAGCTTTCTTT. Protein sequence: CSVAGGRNLPNTEAFF.

This clonotype was counted between two and nine times. This sequence joins TRBV5-1 and TRBJ2-5; D is unclear. This CDR3 has 15 amino acids. Trimming removed 0 bases from V and 4 bases from J, with 13 bases in between. The germline gives CDR1 SGHRS, CDR2 YFSETQ. CDR3 in DNA: TGCGCCAGCAGCTTGGTTAGAGGCTCGGGAGAGACCCAGTACTTC. Amino acid sequence: CASSLVRGSGETQYF.

The J gene is TRBJ2-7, the V gene TRBV14, with 10 bases lining up with TRBD2. This CDR3 is built from 16 residues. From germline, CDR1 is SGHDN and CDR2 FVKESK. V shed 0 bases and J 5 bases; nucleotides not matched to a gene: 7. The CDR3 region has the DNA TGTGCCAGCAGCCAAGATTTAGCGGGGGGCCAGCACGAGCAGTACTTC. This translates into CASSQDLAGGQHEQYF.

This clonotype was counted many times. V and J are TRBV7-9 and TRBJ1-1; D unresolved. Trimming shortened V by 5 bases and J by 0 bases, and 7 bases separated the two germline ends. This CDR3 contains 13 residues. The germline V gene has CDR1 SEHNR and CDR2 FQNEAQ (reference sequence). CDR3 amino acids: CASSPVMNTEAFF. Here the CDR3 DNA reads TGTGCCAGCAGCCCCGTTATGAACACTGAAGCTTTCTTT. Complete variable domain (other parts from reference TRBV7-9 and TRBJ1-1): DTGVSQNPRHKITKRGQNVTFRCDPISEHNRLYWYRQTLGQGPEFLTYFQNEAQLEKSRLLSDRFSAERPKGSFSTLEIQRTEQGDSAMYLCASSPVMNTEAFFGQGTRLTVV.